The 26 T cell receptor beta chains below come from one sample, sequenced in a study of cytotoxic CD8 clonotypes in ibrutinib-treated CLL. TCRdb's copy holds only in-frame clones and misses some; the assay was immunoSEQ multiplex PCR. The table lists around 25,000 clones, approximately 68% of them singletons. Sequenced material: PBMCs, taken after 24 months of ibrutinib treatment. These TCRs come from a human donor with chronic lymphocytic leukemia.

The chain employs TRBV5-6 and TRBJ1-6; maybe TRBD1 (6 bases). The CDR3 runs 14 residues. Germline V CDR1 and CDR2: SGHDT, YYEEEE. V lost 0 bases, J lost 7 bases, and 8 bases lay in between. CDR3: CASSLATGNSPLHF. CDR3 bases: TGTGCCAGCAGCTTGGCCACAGGGAATTCACCCCTCCACTTT.

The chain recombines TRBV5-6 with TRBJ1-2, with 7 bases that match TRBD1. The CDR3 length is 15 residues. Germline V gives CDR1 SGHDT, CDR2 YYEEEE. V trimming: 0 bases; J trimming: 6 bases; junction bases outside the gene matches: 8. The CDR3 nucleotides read TGTGCCAGCAGCTTGGCTACGACAGGGAAGGATGGCTACACCTTC. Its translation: CASSLATTGKDGYTF.

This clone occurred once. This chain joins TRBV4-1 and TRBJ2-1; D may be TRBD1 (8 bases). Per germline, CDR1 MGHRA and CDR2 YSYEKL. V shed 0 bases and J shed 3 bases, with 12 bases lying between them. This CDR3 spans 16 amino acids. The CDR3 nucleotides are TGCGCCAGCAGCCAAGATACAGGGGGGGTCTACAATGAGCAGTTCTTC. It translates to CASSQDTGGVYNEQFF.

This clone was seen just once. CDR3 sequence reads: CASSQDRPGINTEAFF. As DNA, the CDR3 is TGTGCCAGCAGCCAAGATCGGCCGGGGATCAACACTGAAGCTTTCTTT. This chain joins TRBV14 and TRBJ1-1, with D uncertain. Trimming took off 0 bases at V and 2 bases at J, with 13 bases between the two ends. The CDR3 has 16 amino acids. Per the germline V gene, CDR1 is SGHDN and CDR2 is FVKESK.

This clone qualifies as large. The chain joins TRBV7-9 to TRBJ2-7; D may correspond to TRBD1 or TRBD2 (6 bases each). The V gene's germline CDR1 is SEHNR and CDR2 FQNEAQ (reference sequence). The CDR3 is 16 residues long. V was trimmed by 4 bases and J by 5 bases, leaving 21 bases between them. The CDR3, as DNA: TGTGCCAGCAGCTACCCAGTCCGGGGGCTTCGGGACGAGCAGTACTTC. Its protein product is CASSYPVRGLRDEQYF.

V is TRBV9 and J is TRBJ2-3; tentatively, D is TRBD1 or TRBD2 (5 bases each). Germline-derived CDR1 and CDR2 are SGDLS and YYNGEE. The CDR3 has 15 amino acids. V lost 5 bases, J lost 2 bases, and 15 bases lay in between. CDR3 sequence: CASSPLRGPTDTQYF. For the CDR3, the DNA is TGTGCCAGCAGTCCCTTGAGGGGCCCCACAGATACGCAGTATTTT.

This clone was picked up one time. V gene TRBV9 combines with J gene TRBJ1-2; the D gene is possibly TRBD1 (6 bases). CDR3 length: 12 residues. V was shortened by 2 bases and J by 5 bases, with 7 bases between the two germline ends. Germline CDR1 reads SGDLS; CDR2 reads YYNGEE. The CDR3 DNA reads TGTGCCAGCAGCGTCGGACAGTATGGCTACACCTTC. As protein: CASSVGQYGYTF. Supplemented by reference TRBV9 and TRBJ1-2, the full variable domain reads DSGVTQTPKHLITATGQRVTLRCSPRSGDLSVYWYQQSLDQGLQFLIQYYNGEERAKGNILERFSAQQFPDLHSELNLSSLELGDSALYFCASSVGQYGYTFGSGTRLTVV.

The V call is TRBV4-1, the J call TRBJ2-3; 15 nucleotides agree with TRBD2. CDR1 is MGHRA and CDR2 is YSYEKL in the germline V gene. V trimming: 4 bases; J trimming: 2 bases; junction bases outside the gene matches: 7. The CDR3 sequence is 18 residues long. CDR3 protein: CASSPGLAGGIHTDTQYF. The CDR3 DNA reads TGCGCCAGCAGCCCTGGACTAGCGGGGGGGATACACACAGATACGCAGTATTTT.

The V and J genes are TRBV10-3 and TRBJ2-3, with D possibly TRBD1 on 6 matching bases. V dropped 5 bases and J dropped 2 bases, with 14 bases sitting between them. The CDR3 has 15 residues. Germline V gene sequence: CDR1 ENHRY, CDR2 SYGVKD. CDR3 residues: CAISILTGNTDTQYF. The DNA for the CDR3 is TGTGCCATCAGTATCCTGACAGGTAACACAGATACGCAGTATTTT.

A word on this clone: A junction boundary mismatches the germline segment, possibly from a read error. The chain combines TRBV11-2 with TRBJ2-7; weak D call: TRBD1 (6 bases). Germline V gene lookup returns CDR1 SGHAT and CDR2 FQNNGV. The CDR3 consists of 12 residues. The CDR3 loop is CASSFRQGPTDF. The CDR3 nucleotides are TGTGCCAGCAGCTTCCGGCAGGGGCCCACGGACTTC.

The CDR3 bases are TGTGCCAGCAGCTCCAGGACAGGGGATGTTAATGAGCAGTTCTTC. Amino acid sequence: CASSSRTGDVNEQFF. The chain links TRBV11-2 to TRBJ2-1; 9 bases agree with TRBD1. The CDR3 is 15 residues long. CDR1 and CDR2 from the germline V gene are SGHAT and FQNNGV. V shed 4 bases and J 7 bases; nucleotides not matched to a gene: 8.

CDR3 in amino acids: CSVKGTGPSSPYEQYF. In DNA, the CDR3 is TGCAGCGTTAAAGGGACGGGGCCCTCCTCTCCCTACGAGCAGTACTTC. The rearrangement joins TRBV29-1 to TRBJ2-7, with D possibly being TRBD1 or TRBD2 (5 bases each). The germline V gene has CDR1 SQVTM and CDR2 ANQGSEA. CDR3 length equals 16 residues. The germline V and J ends were trimmed by 5 bases and 2 bases, with 22 bases remaining between them.

CDR3 loop: CASSLGTGKQETQYF. In DNA form, the CDR3 reads TGTGCCAGCAGCTTGGGGACAGGGAAGCAAGAGACCCAGTACTTC. The chain combines TRBV5-4 with TRBJ2-5, with 8 bases aligning to TRBD1. Unmatched junction bases numbered 3, after V lost 0 bases and J lost 2 bases. Germline lookup yields CDR1 SGHNT and CDR2 YYREEE (reference sequence). The CDR3 has 15 residues.

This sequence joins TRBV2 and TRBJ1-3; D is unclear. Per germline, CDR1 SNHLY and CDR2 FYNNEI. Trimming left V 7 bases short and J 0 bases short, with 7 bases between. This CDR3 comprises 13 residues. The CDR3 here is CASNTPSGNTIYF. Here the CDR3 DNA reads TGTGCCAGCAATACCCCCTCTGGAAACACCATATATTTT.

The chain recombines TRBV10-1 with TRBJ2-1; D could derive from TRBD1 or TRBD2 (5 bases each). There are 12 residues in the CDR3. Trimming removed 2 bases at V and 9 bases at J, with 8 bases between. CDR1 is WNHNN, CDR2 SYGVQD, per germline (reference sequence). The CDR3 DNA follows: TGCGCCAGCAGTGAGCCGGGGACTGAGCAGTTCTTC. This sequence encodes CASSEPGTEQFF.

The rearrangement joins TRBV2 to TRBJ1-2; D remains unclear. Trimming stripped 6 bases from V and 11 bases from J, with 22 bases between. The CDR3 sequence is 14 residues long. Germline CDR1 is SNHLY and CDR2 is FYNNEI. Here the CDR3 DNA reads TGTGCCAGCAGCGATCGTTTGGTGGGCCGTGGTTACACCTTC. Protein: CASSDRLVGRGYTF. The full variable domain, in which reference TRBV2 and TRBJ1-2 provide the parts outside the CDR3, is EPEVTQTPSHQVTQMGQEVILRCVPISNHLYFYWYRQILGQKVEFLVSFYNNEISEKSEIFDDQFSVERPDGSNFTLKIRSTKLEDSAMYFCASSDRLVGRGYTFGSGTRLTVV.

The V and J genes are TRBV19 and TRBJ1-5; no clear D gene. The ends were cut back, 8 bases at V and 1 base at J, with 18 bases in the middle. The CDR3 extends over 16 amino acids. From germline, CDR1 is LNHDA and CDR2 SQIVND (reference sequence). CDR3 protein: CASRIRGKGSNQPQHF. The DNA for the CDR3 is TGTGCCAGTCGGATCCGAGGTAAAGGGAGCAATCAGCCCCAGCATTTT.

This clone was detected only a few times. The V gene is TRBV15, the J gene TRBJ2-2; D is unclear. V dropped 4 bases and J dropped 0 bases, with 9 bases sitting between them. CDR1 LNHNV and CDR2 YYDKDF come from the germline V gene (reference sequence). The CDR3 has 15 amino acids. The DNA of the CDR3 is TGTGCCACCAGCACGGCAGGTCCGAACACCGGGGAGCTGTTTTTT. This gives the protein CATSTAGPNTGELFF.

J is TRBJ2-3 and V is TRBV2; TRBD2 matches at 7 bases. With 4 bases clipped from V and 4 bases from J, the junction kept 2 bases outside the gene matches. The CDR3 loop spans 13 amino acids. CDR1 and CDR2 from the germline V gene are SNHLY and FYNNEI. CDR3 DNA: TGTGCCAGCAGTGGACTAGCTCCAGATACGCAGTATTTT. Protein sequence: CASSGLAPDTQYF.

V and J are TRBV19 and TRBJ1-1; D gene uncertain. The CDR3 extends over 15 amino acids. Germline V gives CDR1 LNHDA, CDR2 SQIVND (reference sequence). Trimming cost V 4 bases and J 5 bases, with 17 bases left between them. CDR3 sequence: CASSTSQGGRTEAFF. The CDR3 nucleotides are TGTGCCAGTAGTACTTCCCAAGGAGGGAGGACTGAAGCTTTCTTT. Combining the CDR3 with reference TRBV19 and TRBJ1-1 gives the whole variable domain DGGITQSPKYLFRKEGQNVTLSCEQNLNHDAMYWYRQDPGQGLRLIYYSQIVNDFQKGDIAEGYSVSREKKESFPLTVTSAQKNPTAFYLCASSTSQGGRTEAFFGQGTRLTVV.

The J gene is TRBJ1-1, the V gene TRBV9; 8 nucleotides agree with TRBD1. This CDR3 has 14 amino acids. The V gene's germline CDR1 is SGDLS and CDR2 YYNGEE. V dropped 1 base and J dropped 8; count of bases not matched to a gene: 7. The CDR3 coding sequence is TGTGCCAGCAGCGTACAACCGGACAGGGTCGAAGCTTTCTTT. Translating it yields CASSVQPDRVEAFF. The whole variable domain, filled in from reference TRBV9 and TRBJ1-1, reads DSGVTQTPKHLITATGQRVTLRCSPRSGDLSVYWYQQSLDQGLQFLIQYYNGEERAKGNILERFSAQQFPDLHSELNLSSLELGDSALYFCASSVQPDRVEAFFGQGTRLTVV.

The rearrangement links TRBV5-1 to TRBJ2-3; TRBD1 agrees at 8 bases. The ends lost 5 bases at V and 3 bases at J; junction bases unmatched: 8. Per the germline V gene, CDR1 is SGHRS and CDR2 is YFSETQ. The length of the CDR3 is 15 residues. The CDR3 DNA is TGCGCCAGCAGTCCCAGGGGGCGAGGTACAGATACGCAGTATTTT. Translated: CASSPRGRGTDTQYF.

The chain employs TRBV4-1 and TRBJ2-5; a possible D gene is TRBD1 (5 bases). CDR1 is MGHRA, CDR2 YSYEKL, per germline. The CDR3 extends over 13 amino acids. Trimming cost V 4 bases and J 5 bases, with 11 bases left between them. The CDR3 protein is CASSLQGRETQYF. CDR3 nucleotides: TGCGCCAGCAGCCTGCAGGGTCGGGAGACCCAGTACTTC.

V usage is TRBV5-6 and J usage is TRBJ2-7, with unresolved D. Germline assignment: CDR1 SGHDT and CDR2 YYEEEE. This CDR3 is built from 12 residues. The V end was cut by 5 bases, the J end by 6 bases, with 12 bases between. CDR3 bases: TGTGCCAGCAGTCTAGGATTAGGCGAGCAGTACTTC. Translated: CASSLGLGEQYF.

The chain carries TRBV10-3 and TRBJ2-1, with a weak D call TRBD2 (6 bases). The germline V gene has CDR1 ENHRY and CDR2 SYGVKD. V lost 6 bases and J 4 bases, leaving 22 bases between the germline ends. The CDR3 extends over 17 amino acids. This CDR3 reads CAIRSTTGGNKYNEQFF. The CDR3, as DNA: TGTGCCATCAGGAGTACCACGGGCGGGAACAAATACAATGAGCAGTTCTTC.

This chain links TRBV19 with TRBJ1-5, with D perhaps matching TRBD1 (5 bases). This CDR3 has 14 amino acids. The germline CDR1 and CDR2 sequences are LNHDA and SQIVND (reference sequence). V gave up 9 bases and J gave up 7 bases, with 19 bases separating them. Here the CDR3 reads CASLGPDWAQPQHF. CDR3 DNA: TGTGCCAGCTTGGGACCAGACTGGGCGCAGCCCCAGCATTTT.